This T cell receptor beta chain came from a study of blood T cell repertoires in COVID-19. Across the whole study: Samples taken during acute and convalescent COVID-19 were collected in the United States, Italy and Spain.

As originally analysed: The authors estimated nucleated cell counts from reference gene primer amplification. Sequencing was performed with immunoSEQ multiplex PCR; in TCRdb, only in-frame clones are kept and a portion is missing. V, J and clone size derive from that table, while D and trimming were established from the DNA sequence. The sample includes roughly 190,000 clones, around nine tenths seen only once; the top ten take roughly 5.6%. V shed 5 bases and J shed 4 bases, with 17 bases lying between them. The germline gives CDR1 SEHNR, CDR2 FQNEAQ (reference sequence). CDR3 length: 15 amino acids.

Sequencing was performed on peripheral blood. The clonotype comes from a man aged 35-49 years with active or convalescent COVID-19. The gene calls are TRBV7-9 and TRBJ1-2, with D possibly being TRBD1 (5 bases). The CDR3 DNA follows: TGTGCCAGCAGCAAAAGCACCAGGGCCGGCTATGGCTACACCTTC. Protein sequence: CASSKSTRAGYGYTF.